Each of the 9 T cell receptor beta chains below was sequenced from the same sample in a study of CD8+ T cells in alopecia areata. Specified treatment: oral pan-JAK inhibitor, 5-10 mg twice daily. RNA was isolated and reverse transcribed to cDNA, the sequencing template. Data came from immunoSEQ multiplex PCR; TCRdb stores just in-frame clones and leaves some out. The repertoire has 150,000 to 200,000 clones, less than 65% of them found once; the top ten carry 1%. Source: CD4+ T cells sorted from blood, taken at week 24, from a patient treated with tofacitinib. The receptor set was obtained from a human donor with alopecia areata.

The gene calls are TRBV6-1 and TRBJ1-1; a possible D gene is TRBD1 (6 bases). This CDR3 comprises 14 residues. Per germline, CDR1 MNHNS and CDR2 SASEGT. Trimming shortened V by 8 bases and J by 4 bases, and 17 bases separated the two germline ends. The DNA for the CDR3 is TGTGCCAGCTTGAGTCAGGCCAGGGGCACTGAAGCTTTCTTT. Residues: CASLSQARGTEAFF.

This clone was detected only a few times. The chain is built from TRBV10-3 and TRBJ2-3; D is perhaps TRBD1 (5 bases). The CDR3 has 17 amino acids. Germline values: CDR1 ENHRY, CDR2 SYGVKD. V was shortened by 2 bases and J by 0 bases, with 15 bases between the two germline ends. DNA for the CDR3: TGTGCCATCAGTGAGACGACAGTTTCTTCTAGCACAGATACGCAGTATTTT. It encodes CAISETTVSSSTDTQYF.

The CDR3 loop is CASSEGDREYYEQYF. Written as DNA, the CDR3 is TGTGCCAGCAGCGAAGGGGACAGAGAGTACTACGAGCAGTACTTC. This sequence joins TRBV9 and TRBJ2-7; 7 bases are a match to TRBD1. Germline-derived CDR1 and CDR2 are SGDLS and YYNGEE. V lost 3 bases, J lost 3 bases, and 9 bases stayed unmatched. This CDR3 has 15 residues. The full variable domain, in which reference TRBV9 and TRBJ2-7 provide the parts outside the CDR3, is DSGVTQTPKHLITATGQRVTLRCSPRSGDLSVYWYQQSLDQGLQFLIQYYNGEERAKGNILERFSAQQFPDLHSELNLSSLELGDSALYFCASSEGDREYYEQYFGPGTRLTVT.

The rearrangement joins TRBV7-6 to TRBJ2-6, with 7 bases that match TRBD2. The CDR3 spans 16 residues. The V segment lost 1 base and the J segment 4 bases; nucleotides outside the gene matches: 4. CDR1 is SGHVS, CDR2 FNYEAQ, per germline. The CDR3: CASSLEGTTGANVLTF. The CDR3 nucleotides are TGTGCCAGCAGCTTAGAAGGGACTACAGGGGCCAACGTCCTGACTTTC.

This clone showed up just a few times. This chain uses TRBV29-1 with TRBJ2-5; TRBD1 or TRBD2 may be the D gene (5 bases each). CDR3 size: 13 residues. Between the trimmed V and J ends, which lost 3 bases and 5 bases, there was a span of 13 bases. The germline CDR1 and CDR2 sequences are SQVTM and ANQGSEA. DNA of the CDR3: TGCAGCGTTGAGAGGGCAGGGTACGAGACCCAGTACTTC. Translating gives CSVERAGYETQYF. The whole variable domain, remainder taken from reference TRBV29-1 and TRBJ2-5, is SAVISQKPSRDICQRGTSLTIQCQVDSQVTMMFWYRQQPGQSLTLIATANQGSEATYESGFVIDKFPISRPNLTFSTLTVSNMSPEDSSIYLCSVERAGYETQYFGPGTRLLVL.

The chain uses TRBV29-1 and TRBJ1-5; no clear D gene. In germline, CDR1 is SQVTM, CDR2 ANQGSEA. CDR3 length: 14 residues. V was pared by 5 bases and J by 4 bases, with 15 bases between. CDR3 region: CSVLYGDTNQPQHF. The CDR3 coding sequence is TGCAGCGTTCTCTACGGGGATACGAATCAGCCCCAGCATTTT. The variable domain in full, with the rest retrieved from reference TRBV29-1 and TRBJ1-5, is SAVISQKPSRDICQRGTSLTIQCQVDSQVTMMFWYRQQPGQSLTLIATANQGSEATYESGFVIDKFPISRPNLTFSTLTVSNMSPEDSSIYLCSVLYGDTNQPQHFGDGTRLSIL.

This sequence joins TRBV10-3 and TRBJ1-6; D call uncertain. Germline-derived CDR1 and CDR2 are ENHRY and SYGVKD. Trimming took off 9 bases at V and 5 bases at J, with 17 bases between the two ends. CDR3 length equals 15 residues. This CDR3 reads CAMRGSGNHNSPLHF. The CDR3 bases are TGTGCCATGCGAGGGTCGGGGAATCATAATTCACCCCTCCACTTT.

The CDR3 sequence is CASSLLTGQETQYF. The CDR3 coding sequence is TGCGCCAGCAGCTTGTTGACAGGACAAGAGACCCAGTACTTC. The gene calls are TRBV5-1 and TRBJ2-5; possibly TRBD1 for D (6 bases). Trimming left V 1 base short and J 2 bases short, with 9 bases between. CDR1 SGHRS and CDR2 YFSETQ come from the germline V gene. The CDR3 runs 14 residues.

This clone appeared a single time. The chain recombines TRBV29-1 with TRBJ2-5; D might be TRBD1 (6 bases). The V end was cut by 4 bases, the J end by 1 base, with 10 bases between. This CDR3 is 13 amino acids long. CDR1 SQVTM and CDR2 ANQGSEA come from the germline V gene. The CDR3 loop reads CSVGDTSQETQYF. Here the CDR3 DNA reads TGCAGCGTTGGGGACACCAGCCAAGAGACCCAGTACTTC.